This paragraph reports one T cell receptor (beta chain). The data belong to a study of T-cell memory formation after mild COVID-19. Background on the study: Each donor largely had its own TCR clusters.

Constant-segment primers were used for 5'RACE, and the resulting TCR alpha and TCR beta cDNA libraries carried sample barcodes and UMIs. TCRdb called the 5' RACE reads again in MiXCR, with one record for every CDR3 protein. The data contain 550,000 to 650,000 distinct CDR3 sequences, 17% of them singletons. Trimming shortened V by 0 bases and J by 8 bases, and 14 bases separated the two germline ends. The length of the CDR3 is 15 residues. From germline, CDR1 is SGDLS and CDR2 YYNGEE. This sequence was found in an adult woman who had mild COVID-19 (a few samples of this study predate the infection). Cell type and time point are not known. The rearrangement joins TRBV9 to TRBJ2-2, with D possibly being TRBD1 or TRBD2 (6 bases each). The material sequenced was PBMCs or a T cell subset sorted from them (not recorded which). The CDR3 nucleotides read TGTGCCAGCAGCGTAGGAGGGGGGAGTGGAGGGGAGCTGTTTTTT. As protein: CASSVGGGSGGELFF.